A single sample is the source of the 2 T cell receptor beta chains below, sequenced in a study of control samples from healthy donors and cancer patients. Sequencing was performed with immunoSEQ multiplex PCR; in TCRdb, only in-frame clones are kept and a portion is missing. The sample has around 100,000 clones, roughly 87% seen once. The sequenced material came from blood. The receptors shown here come from a woman in her fifties or sixties in good health.

The V gene is TRBV7-9, the J gene TRBJ1-1; 9 bases map to TRBD1. V was pared by 3 bases and J by 5 bases, with 7 bases of the junction left unmatched. Germline V gene data show CDR1 as SEHNR and CDR2 as FQNEAQ (reference sequence). CDR3 length: 15 amino acids. The CDR3 sequence is CASSFPGQGATEAFF. The CDR3 DNA follows: TGTGCCAGCAGCTTCCCGGGACAGGGCGCGACTGAAGCTTTCTTT.

The CDR3 DNA reads as TGCGCCAGCAGTCCCGGGACTGGAGCCAAAAACATTCAGTACTTC. Translated: CASSPGTGAKNIQYF. The J gene is TRBJ2-4, the V gene TRBV5-1; weak D call: TRBD2 (6 bases). V shed 5 bases and J shed 0 bases, with 12 bases lying between them. This CDR3 is built from 15 residues. Per germline, CDR1 SGHRS and CDR2 YFSETQ.